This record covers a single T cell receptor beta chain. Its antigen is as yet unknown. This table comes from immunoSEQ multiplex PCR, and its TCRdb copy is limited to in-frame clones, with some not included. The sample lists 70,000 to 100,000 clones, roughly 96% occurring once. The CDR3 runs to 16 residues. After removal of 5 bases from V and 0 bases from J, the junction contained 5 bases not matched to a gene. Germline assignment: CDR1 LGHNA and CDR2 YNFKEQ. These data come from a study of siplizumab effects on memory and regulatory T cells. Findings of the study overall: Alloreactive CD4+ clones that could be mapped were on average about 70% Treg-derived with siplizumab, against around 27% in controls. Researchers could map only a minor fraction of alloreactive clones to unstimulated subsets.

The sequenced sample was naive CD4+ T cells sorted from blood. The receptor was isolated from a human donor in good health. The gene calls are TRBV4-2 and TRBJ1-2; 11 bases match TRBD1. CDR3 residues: CASSWGQGETNYGYTF. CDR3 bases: TGTGCCAGCAGCTGGGGACAGGGGGAGACTAACTATGGCTACACCTTC.